This TCR beta chain originates from a study of T cells in Graves' hyperthyroidism and ophthalmopathy. With 0 bases clipped from V and 6 bases from J, the junction kept 10 bases outside the gene matches. The CDR3 extends over 17 amino acids. Germline loops: CDR1 LGHDT, CDR2 YNNKEL (reference sequence). Authors of the study amplified TCR beta CDR3 regions from RNA transcripts. A first-round RT-PCR of the TCR CDR3 used the HTBI primer set. MiXCR was run by TCRdb on the multiplex PCR reads, yielding one entry per CDR3 protein. The top ten clones hold about 49% of a sample with over 400,000 distinct CDR3 sequences, about 20% of them seen once. PBMCs stemmed from 10 ml fresh peripheral blood.

The gene calls are TRBV3-1 and TRBJ1-5; 8 bases map to TRBD1. This sequence originates from a woman between 65 and 79 years old with Graves' ophthalmopathy. Material for sequencing was blood. CDR3 sequence (DNA): TGTGCCAGCAGCCAAGATTTGGGGACAGGTATAGGTCAGCCCCAGCATTTT. Amino acids: CASSQDLGTGIGQPQHF.